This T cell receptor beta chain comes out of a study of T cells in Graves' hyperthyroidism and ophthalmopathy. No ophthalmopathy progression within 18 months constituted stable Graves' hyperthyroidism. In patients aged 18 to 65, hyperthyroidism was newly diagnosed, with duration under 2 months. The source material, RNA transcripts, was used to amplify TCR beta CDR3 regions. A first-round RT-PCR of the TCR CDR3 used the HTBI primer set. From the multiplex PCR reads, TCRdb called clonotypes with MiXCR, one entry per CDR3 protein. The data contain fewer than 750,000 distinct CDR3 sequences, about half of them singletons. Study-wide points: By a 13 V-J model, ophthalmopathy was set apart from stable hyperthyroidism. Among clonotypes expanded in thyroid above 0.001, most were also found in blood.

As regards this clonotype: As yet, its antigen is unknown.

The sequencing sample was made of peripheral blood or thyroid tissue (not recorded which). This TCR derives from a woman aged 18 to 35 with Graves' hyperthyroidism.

CDR3 coding DNA: TGTGCCAGCAGCTTGCTAGCGGGAGGGCCTATCGACGAGCAGTACTTC. Its translation is CASSLLAGGPIDEQYF. J is TRBJ2-7 and V is TRBV7-6; 12 bases align to TRBD2. This CDR3 comprises 16 residues. Germline CDR1 reads SGHVS; CDR2 reads FNYEAQ. J lost 5 bases, V lost 3 bases, and 8 bases had no gene match.